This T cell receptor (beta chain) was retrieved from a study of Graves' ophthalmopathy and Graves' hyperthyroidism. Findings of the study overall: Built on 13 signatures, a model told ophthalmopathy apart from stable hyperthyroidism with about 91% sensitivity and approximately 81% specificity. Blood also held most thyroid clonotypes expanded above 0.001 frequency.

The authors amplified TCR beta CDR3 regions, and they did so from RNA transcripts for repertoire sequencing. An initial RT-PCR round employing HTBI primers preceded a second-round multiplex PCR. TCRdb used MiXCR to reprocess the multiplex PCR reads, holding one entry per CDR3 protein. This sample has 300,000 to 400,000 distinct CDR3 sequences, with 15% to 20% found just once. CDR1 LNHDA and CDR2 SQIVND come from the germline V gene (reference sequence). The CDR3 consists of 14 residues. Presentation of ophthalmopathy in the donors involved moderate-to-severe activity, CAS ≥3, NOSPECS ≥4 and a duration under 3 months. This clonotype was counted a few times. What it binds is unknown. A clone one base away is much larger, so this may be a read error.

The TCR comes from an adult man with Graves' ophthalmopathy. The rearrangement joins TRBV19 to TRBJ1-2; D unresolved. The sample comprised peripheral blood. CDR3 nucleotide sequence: TGTGCCAGTATGTTCCTACGGGGATCCTATGGCTACGCCTTC. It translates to CASMFLRGSYGYAF.